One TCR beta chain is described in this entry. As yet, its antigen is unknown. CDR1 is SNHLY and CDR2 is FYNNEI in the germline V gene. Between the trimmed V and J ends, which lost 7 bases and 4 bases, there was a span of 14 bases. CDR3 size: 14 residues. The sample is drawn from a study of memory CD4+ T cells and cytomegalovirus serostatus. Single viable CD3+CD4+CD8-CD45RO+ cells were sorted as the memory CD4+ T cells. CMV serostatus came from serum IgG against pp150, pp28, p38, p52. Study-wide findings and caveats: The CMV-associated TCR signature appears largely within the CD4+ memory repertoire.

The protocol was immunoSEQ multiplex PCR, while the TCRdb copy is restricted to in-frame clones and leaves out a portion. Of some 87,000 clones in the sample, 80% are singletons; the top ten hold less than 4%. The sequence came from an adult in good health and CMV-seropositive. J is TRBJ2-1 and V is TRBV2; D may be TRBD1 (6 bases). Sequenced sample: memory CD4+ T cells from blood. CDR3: CASIIRDNYNEQFF. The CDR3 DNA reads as TGTGCCAGCATTATCCGGGACAATTACAATGAGCAGTTCTTC.